The 9 T cell receptor beta chains listed next were all sequenced from one sample in a study of OX40 agonist ivuxolimab in advanced cancers. Generated by immunoSEQ multiplex PCR, the TCRdb table keeps only in-frame clones and is missing some. Among 75,000 to 80,000 clones listed, under 90% were seen once. Sequenced material: CD4+ or CD8+ T cells sorted from blood, taken in a trial of the OX40 agonist ivuxolimab. Every receptor here comes from an adult with an advanced solid tumor such as melanoma, head and neck, liver or kidney cancer.

The V call is TRBV16, the J call TRBJ2-2; the D gene is possibly TRBD1 (6 bases). The CDR3 is 15 residues long. Trimming took off 4 bases at V and 6 bases at J, with 15 bases between the two ends. Germline CDR1 reads KGHSY; CDR2 reads FQNENV. CDR3 bases: TGTGCCAGCAGCCGTGGACAGTTCGGACCCGGGGAGCTGTTTTTT. Residues: CASSRGQFGPGELFF.

The CDR3 coding sequence is TGTGCCAGCTCACCAGACAGGGGGTGGGCTGGCACTGAAGCTTTCTTT. Its protein is CASSPDRGWAGTEAFF. This chain joins TRBV18 and TRBJ1-1, with 9 bases fitting TRBD1. The CDR3 is 16 residues long. The V gene end was trimmed by 2 bases and the J gene end by 4 bases; junction bases not matched to a gene: 8. CDR1 is KGHSH, CDR2 LQKENI, per germline.

The CDR3: CASSPPGWITEAFF. The CDR3 DNA sequence: TGTGCCAGCTCACCACCGGGGTGGATCACTGAAGCTTTCTTT. The gene calls are TRBV18 and TRBJ1-1, with D hard to call. With 0 bases removed from V and 4 bases from J, the gap between germline ends came to 9 bases. This CDR3 is 14 amino acids long. Germline V lookup: CDR1 KGHSH, CDR2 LQKENI.

In its sample, this clone was seen once. J is TRBJ2-2 and V is TRBV9, with D possibly being TRBD2 (5 bases). V was trimmed by 0 bases and J by 6 bases, leaving 15 bases between them. The CDR3 is made up of 16 amino acids. Germline CDR1 reads SGDLS; CDR2 reads YYNGEE. The CDR3 nucleotides read TGTGCCAGCAGCGTAGAAAAAGCGGAGTGGTCCGGGGAGCTGTTTTTT. As protein: CASSVEKAEWSGELFF.

This chain links TRBV13 with TRBJ2-7; possibly TRBD1 for D (5 bases). The CDR3 runs 14 residues. Trimming left V 5 bases short and J 6 bases short, with 17 bases between. CDR1 and CDR2 (germline): PRHDT, FYEKMQ (reference sequence). This CDR3 is CASSPLPDSREQYF. CDR3 in DNA: TGTGCCAGCAGCCCTCTCCCCGACAGTCGCGAGCAGTACTTC.

The chain combines TRBV29-1 with TRBJ2-3; TRBD2 aligns across 7 bases. The germline V gene has CDR1 SQVTM and CDR2 ANQGSEA. V was clipped by 3 bases and J by 4 bases; unmatched bases: 7. This CDR3 region has 14 residues. This CDR3 is CSVEGGRGADTQYF. The CDR3 DNA follows: TGCAGCGTTGAGGGCGGGAGAGGCGCAGATACGCAGTATTTT.

The chain links TRBV12-2 to TRBJ1-1; the D call of TRBD1 is as the table states it, not checked on the DNA. TRBV12-2 is a pseudogene. This CDR3 comprises 19 residues. This chain's CDR3 is CASRFQRGGRGARYTEAFF. The DNA for the CDR3 is TGTGCAAGTCGCTTTCAGAGAGGGGGCCGCGGCGCCCGTTACACTGAAGCTTTCTTT.

The chain is built from TRBV4-3 and TRBJ1-2; D might be TRBD1 (6 bases). The V end lost 0 bases, the J end lost 13 bases, and 15 bases lay between the germline ends. The germline V gene has CDR1 LGHNA and CDR2 YSLEER. The CDR3 extends over 13 amino acids. CDR3 region: CASSQDLFGGLTF. The CDR3 region has the DNA TGCGCCAGCAGCCAAGATTTGTTTGGGGGGCTCACCTTC.

DNA for the CDR3: TGTGCCAGCAGTTTAACCGGGACAGGCTCCTACGAGCAGTACTTC. It yields the protein CASSLTGTGSYEQYF. The chain has TRBV27 and TRBJ2-7, with 8 bases aligning to TRBD1. The CDR3 is 15 residues long. Germline lookup yields CDR1 MNHEY and CDR2 SMNVEV (reference sequence). The V segment lost 2 bases and the J segment 0 bases; nucleotides outside the gene matches: 3.